This T cell receptor (beta chain) is from a study of Graves' ophthalmopathy and Graves' hyperthyroidism (dated by TCRdb to about 2018). About the investigation overall: Peripheral blood was collected at initial diagnosis, prior to any treatment. To explore V-J signatures distinguishing ophthalmopathy from hyperthyroidism, a discovery set of roughly 100 patients (roughly 45 ophthalmopathy, some 55 stable hyperthyroidism) was enrolled. An independent validation cohort comprised around 20 hyperthyroidism patients and over 15 patients who later progressed from hyperthyroidism to ophthalmopathy. In a handful of hyperthyroidism patients, the T-cell repertoires found in thyroid tissue were compared with those found in blood. The approximately 97 discovery patients were randomly divided into training and test sets at a 7:3 ratio. The study used signatures of the TCR beta repertoire to tell Graves' ophthalmopathy apart from Graves' hyperthyroidism and to predict which patients would progress to ophthalmopathy. In total, 135 blood samples were TCR-sequenced: approximately 42 ophthalmopathy, under 85 hyperthyroidism and some 17 hyperthyroidism-to-ophthalmopathy patients. Following sampling, methimazole starting at 30 mg daily was administered to hyperthyroidism patients, and high-dose intravenous methylprednisolone was administered to ophthalmopathy patients.

Per the germline V gene, SNHLY is the CDR1 and FYNNEI is the CDR2. Trimmed from V: 3 bases; trimmed from J: 2 bases; junction bases lacking a gene match: 7. Including cysteine and phenylalanine, the CDR3 has 16 amino acids. Only the CDR3 part of the read is kept: 48 bases, read in frame from the first base. A patient counted as having stable hyperthyroidism if there was no progression to ophthalmopathy within 18 months of follow-up. The hyperthyroidism patients were 18 to 65 years old and newly diagnosed, with a disease duration of less than 2 months. Patients with other autoimmune diseases, uncontrolled infections, pregnancy or lactation were excluded. Diagnosis relied on clinical symptoms, serum thyroxine, TRAb, thyroid ultrasound and orbital computed tomography. Ficoll-Paque density gradient centrifugation was used to isolate PBMCs from approximately 10 ml of fresh peripheral blood. Total RNA was extracted using Trizol reagent, and RNA quality was checked on an Agilent 2100 Bioanalyzer.

Findings and caveats that apply to the study as a whole: In cross-validation, the 13-signature model distinguished ophthalmopathy from stable hyperthyroidism with 85% to 90% sensitivity and roughly 81% specificity, and in the test set the corresponding values were roughly 80% and 76%. Most expanded thyroid clonotypes with a frequency above 0.001 also appeared in blood, which suggests that blood repertoires may reflect the immune response in the thyroid. No statistical method was used to set the sample size in advance, and the investigators knew which group each participant was assigned to. In validation, the model predicted ophthalmopathy progression with more than 55% sensitivity and approximately 75% specificity; more than ten predicted patients were CT-confirmed with GO in a median of around 6 months.

For repertoire sequencing, TCR beta CDR3 regions were amplified from RNA transcripts. The first round was an RT-PCR using HTBI primers with the Qiagen OneStep RT-PCR kit, and this first round was followed by a second-round multiplex PCR, then size selection and purification. Libraries were sequenced on an Illumina HiSeq2000 using paired-end 100 bp reads. Regarding the original processing steps: SOAPnuke was used to process the reads, throwing out any read that had adapters, had uncalled bases, had a mean Phred below 15, or lacked an exact constant-primer or identifier match. COPE v1.2.5 was used to merge high-quality paired reads. Each unique nucleotide sequence was defined as a clonotype, and clonotypes were aligned to IMGT TRB V, D and J references with MiTCR v1.1. Only V-J combinations with frequency above 0.0001 were analysed, covering approximately 99% of repertoires. A TCR clonal expansion and chaos score per V-J combination was defined as the ratio of F50 clonal expansion to chaos observed in the TCRdist matrix. Features were reduced by Welch's t-statistics and random forest to over 10 V-J combinations, which fed a naive Bayes classifier. The similarity between thyroid and blood repertoires was quantified using the Morisita-Horn index. TCRdb cleaned the public reads at Q25 with fastp, built clones with MiXCR and kept in-frame beta chains. Rows are unified per CDR3 protein, each entry keeping the most common DNA and genes. These V and J calls derive from TCRdb rather than the authors' analysis. Within this sample are hundreds of thousands of distinct CDR3 sequences, with about 20% of them counted one time only. Roughly 6.9% of the sample comes from the top ten.

About this clonotype itself: The specificity of this receptor is unknown. Base qualities were left out, and no much larger clone turns up one base away.

The sequence joins TRBV2 to TRBJ2-7; TRBD1 aligns with 10 central bases. The sample consisted of peripheral blood. The receptor comes from a young woman with stable Graves' hyperthyroidism. Some clones in this sample may be carry-over from other donors' samples. Donor details come from another sample of the same person, matched by shared clones. CDR3 loop: CASSEPGQGLTYEQYF. The nucleotide sequence reads TGTGCCAGCAGTGAGCCGGGACAGGGGTTGACCTACGAGCAGTACTTC.